This T cell receptor (beta chain) derives from a study of human T cells and chemical hapten exposure. Using its own MiXCR run on the RACE reads, TCRdb lists one record per CDR3 protein. The sample gives 84,000 or so distinct CDR3 sequences, roughly a tenth of which show up once; about 2.4% is in the top ten. As for time point: patch test 1, 2 weeks after DPC sensitization. Regarding treatment: therapeutic diphenylcyclopropenone sensitization with weekly scalp DPC. Staff drew blood before applying each patch test. Study-wide results and caveats: DPC sensitization did not alter TCRs above 1 in 1000 frequency.

Trimming cost V 0 bases and J 2 bases, with 11 bases left between them. Germline CDR1 and CDR2: GTSNPN and SVGIG (reference sequence). The CDR3 is 15 residues long. To note about this clonotype: Its antigen is still unknown. This may come from a read error, since a much larger clone is one base off.

This specimen consisted of whole blood, obtained in connection with sensitization to the hapten diphenylcyclopropenone (DPC). The rearrangement joins TRBV30 to TRBJ1-5, with D unclear. This TCR derives from a man aged 40-50 years with alopecia areata. Some clones in this sample may be carry-over from other donors' samples. In nucleotides, the CDR3 is TGTGCCTGGAGTGTAGGAGACATGGGCAATCAGCCCCAGCATTTT. This codes for CAWSVGDMGNQPQHF.